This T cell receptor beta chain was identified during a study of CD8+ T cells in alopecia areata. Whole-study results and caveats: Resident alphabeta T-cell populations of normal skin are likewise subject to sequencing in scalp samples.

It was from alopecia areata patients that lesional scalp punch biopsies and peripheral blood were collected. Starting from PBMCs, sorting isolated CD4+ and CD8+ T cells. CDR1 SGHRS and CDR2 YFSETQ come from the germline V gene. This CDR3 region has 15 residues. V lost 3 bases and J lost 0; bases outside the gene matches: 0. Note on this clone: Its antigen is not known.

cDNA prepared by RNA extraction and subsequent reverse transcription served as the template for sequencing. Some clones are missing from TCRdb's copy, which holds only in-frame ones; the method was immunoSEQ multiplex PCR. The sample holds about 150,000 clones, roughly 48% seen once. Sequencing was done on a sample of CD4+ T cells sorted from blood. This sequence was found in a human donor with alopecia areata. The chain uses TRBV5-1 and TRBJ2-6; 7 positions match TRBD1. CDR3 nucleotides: TGCGCCAGCAGCTGGACAGGCTCTGGGGCCAACGTCCTGACTTTC. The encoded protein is CASSWTGSGANVLTF.